One sample yielded the 24 T cell receptor beta chains listed below, sequenced in a study of shared clonotypes between healthy human individuals. Method: immunoSEQ multiplex PCR; TCRdb's copy keeps in-frame clones and lacks some. This sample has fewer than 1.8 million clones, with 98% found just once. The sequencing input was naive CD4+ T cells sorted from blood. As for subset: CD45RA+ positively selected. These receptors all stem from a man in his thirties or forties in good health.

The V gene is TRBV10-2, the J gene TRBJ1-2; 9 bases match TRBD1. The germline CDR1 and CDR2 sequences are WSHSY and SAAADI. The CDR3 covers 13 residues. V dropped 7 bases and J dropped 9; count of bases not matched to a gene: 9. CDR3 in amino acids: CASIITGGICYTF. CDR3 nucleotides: TGCGCCAGCATCATCACAGGGGGCATTTGCTACACCTTC.

The rearrangement links TRBV7-2 to TRBJ1-2, with 9 bases fitting TRBD1. Germline V CDR1 and CDR2: SGHTA, FQGNSA. The V gene end was trimmed by 4 bases and the J gene end by 6 bases; junction bases not matched to a gene: 9. This CDR3 spans 15 amino acids. CDR3 sequence (DNA): TGTGCCAGCAGCTCAGTACAGGGGGCGCAAGATGGCTACACCTTC. Its protein is CASSSVQGAQDGYTF. The full variable domain, in which reference TRBV7-2 and TRBJ1-2 provide the parts outside the CDR3, is GAGVSQSPSNKVTEKGKDVELRCDPISGHTALYWYRQSLGQGLEFLIYFQGNSAPDKSGLPSDRFSAERTGGSVSTLTIQRTQQEDSAVYLCASSSVQGAQDGYTFGSGTRLTVV.

About this clone itself: Within the sample, other DNA sequences also encode this same CDR3. The chain links TRBV28 to TRBJ2-7; D is possibly TRBD2 (5 bases). Germline V gene sequence: CDR1 MDHEN, CDR2 SYDVKM. Trimming cost V 4 bases and J 3 bases, with 7 bases left between them. The CDR3 length is 12 residues. The CDR3: CASSSTSYEQYF. DNA of the CDR3: TGTGCCAGCAGTTCTACTAGCTACGAGCAGTACTTC.

The gene calls are TRBV18 and TRBJ2-3; 7 positions agree with TRBD1. Germline V gene lookup returns CDR1 KGHSH and CDR2 LQKENI. The CDR3 runs to 14 residues. Trimming took 4 bases from V and 6 from J; bases not matched to a gene: 7. CDR3 sequence: CASSLTGSSDTQYF. The CDR3, as DNA: TGTGCCAGCTCACTGACAGGGTCTTCCGATACGCAGTATTTT.

This clone was seen just once. The chain is built from TRBV15 and TRBJ2-3; the match to TRBD2 covers 12 bases. The CDR3 consists of 18 residues. V was pared by 2 bases and J by 5 bases, with 11 bases of the junction left unmatched. Germline-derived CDR1 and CDR2 are LNHNV and YYDKDF (reference sequence). The CDR3 DNA reads TGTGCCACCAGCAGAACCCCCACGACTAGCGGGAGTGTAGATACGCAGTATTTT. Protein: CATSRTPTTSGSVDTQYF. The full variable domain, completed using reference TRBV15 and TRBJ2-3, is DAMVIQNPRYQVTQFGKPVTLSCSQTLNHNVMYWYQQKSSQAPKLLFHYYDKDFNNEADTPDNFQSRRPNTSFCFLDIRSPGLGDTAMYLCATSRTPTTSGSVDTQYFGPGTRLTVL.

This clone was found once. The chain carries TRBV11-2 and TRBJ2-1; D gene ambiguous. The CDR3 has 13 residues. From germline, CDR1 is SGHAT and CDR2 FQNNGV. Trimming pared 0 bases from V and 6 bases from J, leaving 6 bases between. The CDR3 bases are TGTGCCAGCAGCTTAGATTCGCGCAATGAGCAGTTCTTC. This codes for CASSLDSRNEQFF.

The chain links TRBV5-1 to TRBJ2-1; possible D gene TRBD1, 5 bases. Germline CDR1 and CDR2: SGHRS and YFSETQ. Trimming stripped 3 bases from V and 8 bases from J, with 12 bases between. This CDR3 is built from 13 residues. In DNA, the CDR3 is TGCGCCAGCAGCTCGGCAGGGTACCATGAGCAGTTCTTC. Residues: CASSSAGYHEQFF.

V usage is TRBV5-4 and J usage is TRBJ2-3; 12 bases line up with TRBD2. In germline, CDR1 is SGHNT, CDR2 YYREEE (reference sequence). With V trimmed by 0 bases and J by 5 bases, 7 bases remained unmatched. The CDR3 runs 17 residues. The CDR3 DNA is TGTGCCAGCAGCTTGGATCTAGCGGGAGGGCTGCAAGATACGCAGTATTTT. This codes for CASSLDLAGGLQDTQYF.

The chain combines TRBV15 with TRBJ2-7, with 9 nucleotides matching TRBD2. From germline, CDR1 is LNHNV and CDR2 YYDKDF (reference sequence). V lost 3 bases to trimming and J lost 2 bases; unmatched junction nucleotides: 8. This CDR3 has 16 residues. The CDR3 bases are TGTGCCACCAGCAGGGGAGCGGGAGGCCTCCCCTACGAGCAGTACTTC. This encodes CATSRGAGGLPYEQYF.

V is TRBV9 and J is TRBJ2-3; 12 nucleotides match TRBD1. The CDR3 covers 16 residues. The V gene's germline CDR1 is SGDLS and CDR2 YYNGEE. V shed 4 bases and J 5 bases; nucleotides not matched to a gene: 8. The CDR3: CASSIGGQGAVDTQYF. Here the CDR3 DNA reads TGTGCCAGCAGCATAGGGGGACAGGGGGCTGTAGATACGCAGTATTTT.

The chain combines TRBV7-6 with TRBJ2-2; TRBD2 might be the D (5 bases). Germline lookup yields CDR1 SGHVS and CDR2 FNYEAQ. This CDR3 region has 13 residues. V lost 7 bases and J lost 10, with 16 bases in between. This CDR3 reads CASTLGRAQELFF. CDR3 nucleotide sequence: TGTGCCAGCACCCTAGGGCGGGCTCAGGAGCTGTTTTTT.

This clone was counted a few times. The V and J genes are TRBV10-1 and TRBJ2-7; D ambiguous. CDR1 is WNHNN, CDR2 SYGVQD, per germline (reference sequence). The CDR3 totals 14 residues. The ends were cut back, 3 bases at V and 3 bases at J, with 12 bases in the middle. In DNA form, the CDR3 reads TGCGCCAGCAGTGATGGACGGCTTCACTACGAGCAGTACTTC. This translates into CASSDGRLHYEQYF.

The genes are TRBV11-2 and TRBJ1-2, with D unresolved. Germline-derived CDR1 and CDR2 are SGHAT and FQNNGV. V was shortened by 0 bases and J by 4 bases, with 18 bases between the two germline ends. This CDR3 contains 17 residues. In nucleotides, the CDR3 is TGTGCCAGCAGCTTAGATCCTTTCGGGAGAGGAGGCTATGGCTACACCTTC. This encodes CASSLDPFGRGGYGYTF.

J is TRBJ2-7 and V is TRBV11-2; tentatively, D is TRBD2 (5 bases). CDR3 length: 13 amino acids. Trimming removed 5 bases at V and 4 bases at J, with 12 bases between. Per the germline V gene, CDR1 is SGHAT and CDR2 is FQNNGV. In DNA form, the CDR3 reads TGTGCCAGCAGCGCTCCACTAGGGTACGAGCAGTACTTC. This sequence encodes CASSAPLGYEQYF.

V gene TRBV6-4 combines with J gene TRBJ1-1; D ambiguous. V was trimmed by 8 bases and J by 4 bases, leaving 14 bases between them. The CDR3 is 13 residues long. The germline gives CDR1 MRHNA, CDR2 SNTAGT. For the CDR3, the DNA is TGTGCCAGCGCGGAGGTTTTCGGCACTGAAGCTTTCTTT. Protein product: CASAEVFGTEAFF.

The V gene is TRBV5-8, the J gene TRBJ1-1; D remains unclear. Trimming pared 1 base from V and 2 bases from J, leaving 9 bases between. CDR3 length equals 14 residues. Per germline, CDR1 SGHTS and CDR2 YDEGEE. The DNA for the CDR3 is TGTGCCAGCAGCTTGTTTCACAGTAACACTGAAGCTTTCTTT. Amino acids: CASSLFHSNTEAFF. The complete variable domain, with remaining parts taken from reference TRBV5-8 and TRBJ1-1, reads EAGVTQSPTHLIKTRGQQATLRCSPISGHTSVYWYQQALGLGLQFLLWYDEGEERNRGNFPPRFSGRQFPNYSSELNVNALELEDSALYLCASSLFHSNTEAFFGQGTRLTVV.

The J gene is TRBJ1-2, the V gene TRBV20-1; possible D gene TRBD1, 5 bases. The germline gives CDR1 DFQATT, CDR2 SNEGSKA (reference sequence). The CDR3 consists of 10 residues. V gave up 7 bases and J gave up 6 bases, with 9 bases separating them. Written as DNA, the CDR3 is TGCAGTGGGGGGAACGATGGCTACACCTTC. Amino acid sequence: CSGGNDGYTF.

In this sample, this clone turned up once. This rearrangement joins TRBV4-3 to TRBJ1-2; weak D call: TRBD1 (5 bases). The length of the CDR3 is 16 residues. CDR1 is LGHNA, CDR2 YSLEER, per germline. V was trimmed by 0 bases and J by 2 bases, leaving 13 bases between them. The CDR3 spells CASSQDRVRANYGYTF. As DNA, the CDR3 is TGCGCCAGCAGCCAAGATCGTGTCAGGGCGAACTATGGCTACACCTTC.

Note on this clone: Other DNA sequences in the same sample also yield this CDR3. This chain links TRBV9 with TRBJ2-1, with D possibly TRBD2 on 6 matching bases. With 2 bases removed from V and 4 bases from J, the gap between germline ends came to 10 bases. The CDR3 consists of 14 residues. Germline V gene data show CDR1 as SGDLS and CDR2 as YYNGEE. For the CDR3, the DNA is TGTGCCAGCAGCGTCACTAGCTCGTACAATGAGCAGTTCTTC. Residues: CASSVTSSYNEQFF.

Comment on this clone: At the DNA level, this CDR3 is encoded by other sequences in the same sample as well. This sequence joins TRBV4-3 and TRBJ2-7, with 7 positions matching TRBD1. V gave up 1 base and J gave up 3 bases; unmatched junction bases: 3. Germline loops: CDR1 LGHNA, CDR2 YSLEER. CDR3 length: 14 amino acids. CDR3 in DNA: TGCGCCAGCAGCCAAGGACAGGGAAACTACGAGCAGTACTTC. The encoded protein is CASSQGQGNYEQYF.

The V and J genes are TRBV6-5 and TRBJ2-1, with unresolved D. V lost 6 bases to trimming and J lost 6 bases, with 9 bases between them. CDR3 length equals 12 residues. Germline V gene lookup returns CDR1 MNHEY and CDR2 SVGAGI. CDR3 nucleotides: TGTGCCAGCAGGGACCCAGGCAATGAGCAGTTCTTC. As protein: CASRDPGNEQFF.

V gene TRBV4-1 combines with J gene TRBJ2-1; TRBD1 matches at 7 bases. The CDR3 has 17 residues. V was pared by 4 bases and J by 9 bases, with 18 bases of the junction left unmatched. CDR1 is MGHRA, CDR2 YSYEKL, per germline. The CDR3 region has the DNA TGCGCCAGCAGCCTAGCGCCCGGGACAGAGAAGTTAGGTGAGCAGTTCTTC. It encodes CASSLAPGTEKLGEQFF.

As DNA, the CDR3 is TGCGCCAGCAGCTCCCTTACGGCGGGTCCCGGGGGTACGCAGTATTTT. This gives the protein CASSSLTAGPGGTQYF. V and J are TRBV5-1 and TRBJ2-3; D perhaps matches TRBD2 (6 bases). This CDR3 has 16 amino acids. V lost 3 bases to trimming and J lost 8 bases, with 22 bases between them. Per germline, CDR1 SGHRS and CDR2 YFSETQ.

Notes on this clone: An end of the junction differs from the germline gene, which may be a read error. Here the CDR3 DNA reads TGTGCCAGCAGCTGTCCCGGGGCCTTT. Translated: CASSCPGAF. The chain has TRBV7-3 and TRBJ1-1; possibly TRBD1 for D (5 bases). CDR1 is SGHTA, CDR2 FQGTGA, per germline. The CDR3 covers 9 residues.